A selection of T cell receptor beta chains follows, all from one sample in a study of blood T cell repertoires in COVID-19. Only in-frame clones appear in the TCRdb table, and some are missing; sequencing was by immunoSEQ multiplex PCR. Of under 80,000 clones in the sample, 70% to 80% were seen once. The sample consisted of peripheral blood. Source of these receptors: an elderly man with active or convalescent COVID-19. CDR3s include the opening cysteine and the closing phenylalanine or tryptophan. Each record gives: clone size, D gene, V gene, CDR3 length, J gene, CDR3 DNA, CDR3 protein. A D gene is named only where the DNA matches it firmly. Clone size is shown for a subset of rows, as once, few, many or a class of expanded clone.

>NA|TRBD2|TRBV6-5|14|TRBJ2-5
TGTGCCAGCACAGGACTAGCGGGGATAGAGACCCAGTACTTC
CASTGLAGIETQYF
>NA|NA|TRBV5-1|15|TRBJ1-2
TGCGCCAGCAGCTTTGCTCTCAGCGGGCCCTATGGCTACACCTTC
CASSFALSGPYGYTF
>NA|NA|TRBV5-1|15|TRBJ1-1
TGCGCCAGCAGCTTGTTCGGGACATTGAACACTGAAGCTTTCTTT
CASSLFGTLNTEAFF
>NA|NA|TRBV5-6|14|TRBJ1-6
TGTGCCAGCAGCTTAGCAGGTTTTAATTCACCCCTCCACTTT
CASSLAGFNSPLHF
>once|NA|TRBV6-4|15|TRBJ1-2
TGTGCCAGCAGTCGAAGAATAGTCCAAGTGTATGGCTACACCTTC
CASSRRIVQVYGYTF
>NA|NA|TRBV11-1|15|TRBJ2-7
TGTGCCAGCAGCTTAGAACTAGATGGGGCCTACGAGCAGTACTTC
CASSLELDGAYEQYF
>NA|TRBD2|TRBV10-3|17|TRBJ2-1
TGTGCCATCAAGGGGACTAGCGGGCTTAGCTCCTACAATGAGCAGTTCTTC
CAIKGTSGLSSYNEQFF
>NA|NA|TRBV29-1|12|TRBJ2-3
TGCAGCGTTGAGTCAAGTGCCCAGGGGCAGTATTTT
CSVESSAQGQYF
>NA|TRBD2|TRBV6-4|16|TRBJ2-1
TGTGCCAGCACCTACTTAGCGGGTCGGACTGGCAATGAGCAGTTCTTC
CASTYLAGRTGNEQFF
>NA|TRBD1|TRBV11-2|14|TRBJ1-2
TGTGCCAGCAGCTTTACCGGGACAGGGAGTGGCTACACCTTC
CASSFTGTGSGYTF
>NA|NA|TRBV5-1|16|TRBJ2-7
TGCGCCAGCAGTCGACGTTCGGTGTCGGAGGCCTACGAGCAGTACTTC
CASSRRSVSEAYEQYF
>NA|NA|TRBV11-2|14|TRBJ2-5
TGTGCCAGCAGCGCCCTGGCGAGGCGGGAGACCCAGTACTTC
CASSALARRETQYF
>many|NA|TRBV19|14|TRBJ1-2
TGTGCCAGTATCCCTGGGAGGGCTCTCTATGGCTACACCTTC
CASIPGRALYGYTF
>NA|TRBD2|TRBV7-3|18|TRBJ2-5
TGTGCCAGCAGCTTAGCCGGGACTAGCGGGGGGAACCAAGAGACCCAGTACTTC
CASSLAGTSGGNQETQYF
>NA|TRBD1|TRBV28|14|TRBJ1-2
TGTGCCAGCAGTTTTGGACAGGGAAGGTATGGCTACACCTTC
CASSFGQGRYGYTF
>NA|NA|TRBV5-1|15|TRBJ1-1
TGCGCCAGCAGCTTGGCTACGGACTACACCGTATCGGCTTTCTTT
CASSLATDYTVSAFF
>NA|NA|TRBV7-2|13|TRBJ1-3
TGTGCCAGCAGCTTAATGGAGGGAAACACCATATATTTT
CASSLMEGNTIYF
>NA|TRBD2|TRBV2|15|TRBJ2-3
TGTGCCAGCAGTGGCAGCGGGGGGGCGGGAGATACGCAGTATTTT
CASSGSGGAGDTQYF
>once|NA|TRBV7-9|16|TRBJ2-2
TGTGCCAGCAGCTTACAGGTCCTCGTGAACACCGGGGAGCTGTTTTTT
CASSLQVLVNTGELFF
>NA|NA|TRBV3-1/TRBV3-2|14|TRBJ2-5
TGTGCCAGCAGCCAAGTTGTCACCCAGGAGACCCAGTACTTC
CASSQVVTQETQYF
>few|TRBD1|TRBV11-2|16|TRBJ2-5
TGTGCCAGCAGCCCGATGGGGACAGGGCGGCGAGAGACCCAGTACTTC
CASSPMGTGRRETQYF
>once|NA|TRBV28|16|TRBJ2-4
TGTGCCAGCGCCACGGGAGCGGTGGGAGCCAAAAACATTCAGTACTTC
CASATGAVGAKNIQYF
>NA|NA|TRBV11-3|15|TRBJ2-3
TGTGCCAGCAGCTTACAACAGGGCGTCACAGATACGCAGTATTTT
CASSLQQGVTDTQYF
>NA|NA|TRBV7-9|15|TRBJ1-1
TGTGCCAGCAGCCTCGACTGGCAGGGTAACACTGAAGCTTTCTTT
CASSLDWQGNTEAFF
>NA|TRBD2|TRBV7-9|14|TRBJ2-5
TGTGCCAGCAGCCGAGGGACTACCCAAGAGACCCAGTACTTC
CASSRGTTQETQYF
>NA|NA|TRBV6-5|13|TRBJ2-6
TGTGCCAGTCAATCCTCTGGGGCCAACGTCCTGACTTTC
CASQSSGANVLTF
>NA|TRBD1|TRBV5-1|16|TRBJ1-2
TGCGCCAGCAGCCCGACCGGGACAGGGGGCGGCTATGGCTACACCTTC
CASSPTGTGGGYGYTF
>NA|TRBD1|TRBV29-1|13|TRBJ1-4
TGCAGCGTACTAACAGGGGGCGAGGGAAAACTGTTTTTT
CSVLTGGEGKLFF
>NA|TRBD1|TRBV29-1|14|TRBJ1-2
TGCAGCGTTGGACGGGGACAGGGAAGTGATGGCTACACCTTC
CSVGRGQGSDGYTF
>few|TRBD2|TRBV9|16|TRBJ2-2
TGTGCCAGCAGCTTCCCCCGGCGGGGGGGCACCGGGGAGCTGTTTTTT
CASSFPRRGGTGELFF
>NA|NA|TRBV18|18|TRBJ2-2
TGTGCCAGCTCACAAATGAGAGTCGCCGCCTTAACCACCGGGGAGCTGTTTTTT
CASSQMRVAALTTGELFF
>few|NA|TRBV23-1|12|TRBJ2-1
TGCGCCAGCAGTCAAATAGTATATGAGCAGTTCTTC
CASSQIVYEQFF
>NA|TRBD1|TRBV11-2|14|TRBJ2-5
TGTGCCAGCAGCGATAGGGGGCCCCAAGAGACCCAGTACTTC
CASSDRGPQETQYF
>NA|NA|TRBV27|15|TRBJ2-1
TGTGCCAGCAGTTTAGAGACGACAGTCCAAAATGAGCAGTTCTTC
CASSLETTVQNEQFF
>NA|TRBD1|TRBV19|16|TRBJ2-7
TGTGCCAGTAGTATCCAGGGACAGGGTATGGGCTACGAGCAGTACTTC
CASSIQGQGMGYEQYF
>NA|TRBD1|TRBV29-1|13|TRBJ1-1
TGCAGCGTGGGGACAGGGATGGACACTGAAGCTTTCTTT
CSVGTGMDTEAFF
>NA|TRBD1|TRBV7-9|11|TRBJ1-1
TGTGCCAGCAGCCCGGGACAGGAAGCTTTCTTT
CASSPGQEAFF
>few|NA|TRBV29-1|14|TRBJ2-5
TGCAGCGTTGAGGCAGGGGAGTACCAAGAGACCCAGTACTTC
CSVEAGEYQETQYF
>few|NA|TRBV5-4|13|TRBJ2-7
TGTGCCAGCAGCTTCCCATTTGAGGGCGAGCAGTACTTC
CASSFPFEGEQYF
>NA|TRBD2|TRBV29-1|15|TRBJ2-7
TGCAGCGTTGGGGTGACTAGCGGGGGGGCCTACGAGCAGTACTTC
CSVGVTSGGAYEQYF
>once|NA|TRBV9|15|TRBJ1-2
TGTGCCAGCAGCGTAGGGGGAGGCAGCAACTATGGCTACACCTTC
CASSVGGGSNYGYTF
>NA|TRBD1|TRBV4-2|16|TRBJ2-3
TGTGCCAGCAGCCAGGGAGGGACAGGGTCTACAGATACGCAGTATTTT
CASSQGGTGSTDTQYF